This TCR beta chain emerged from a study of spatial heterogeneity in lung cancer (dated by TCRdb to the late 2010s). Describing the broader study: Beta-chain transcripts were consistently detected in greater numbers than alpha-chain transcripts, which likely reflects a higher abundance of beta-chain transcripts. In the raw uncorrected reads, each unique combination of TCR and UMI appeared more than ten times on average. In non-small cell lung cancer, the study quantitatively compared TCR alpha and beta repertoires across several tumor regions, matched nontumor lung, and blood. The study linked features of the TCR repertoire to counts of nonsynonymous mutations, which were determined by whole-exome sequencing of tumor tissue. Both alpha and beta chains were TCR-sequenced in samples taken at surgery, namely 220 tumor regions, more than 62 matched nontumor lung samples and approximately 58 PBMC samples.

What the study reported, not specific to this receptor: Ubiquitous expanded tumor TCRs showed up in blood more often at tumor resection than at routine follow-up. Confirming at a functional level the hypothesis that regional TCRs recognize regional mutations was considered to require additional single-cell paired TCR alpha and beta sequencing.

Library creation used 5' RACE. TCRdb records NextSeq 500 as the sequencer. In the TCR library protocol, a unique molecular identifier was attached to each TCR cDNA molecule so that PCR and sequencing errors could be corrected. The paper's processing steps were these. TCR identification, UMI-based error correction and CDR3 extraction were all carried out with Decombinator tools. TCRs above a frequency of 2 per 1,000, corresponding to the top 1% of the tumor frequency distribution, were defined as expanded. Each repertoire was subsampled 100 times to 5,000 TCRs, after which Renyi diversity was computed with the R vegan package. CDR3 similarity networks were constructed using string-kernel similarity of amino acid triplets, with links drawn between CDR3s whose pairwise similarity was above 0.82. TCRdb redid the processing of the public reads, applying fastp at Q25 and MiXCR, and retained in-frame beta chains. Rows matching on CDR3 protein sequence are summarized as one entry with the most common DNA and genes. The V and J calls were determined by TCRdb, not by the authors. Within this sample are fewer than 12,000 distinct CDR3 sequences, with approximately 8.6% of them counted one time only. The ten largest clones take up about 24% of the sample.

There are many counts of this clonotype. The antigen this receptor binds is unknown. The sample holds no much larger clone one base away, and base qualities are not on file. Interpreted using the paper, the time point label stands for: sample taken at primary tumor resection. Whole RNA extracted from tumor and nontumor lung tissue, or from cryopreserved PBMC samples, was used for TCR sequencing without cell sorting. The donors were 72 patients from the lung TRACERx cohort who had early-stage, untreated non-small cell lung cancer. Only patients for whom sufficient RNA was available from at least two tumor regions were selected for TCR sequencing. The CDR3 numbers 15 residues from cysteine through phenylalanine. Just the 45-base CDR3 DNA is kept, in frame starting at base 1. The germline V gene sets CDR1 to LGHNA and CDR2 to YSLEER. V was cut back by 0 bases and J by 5 bases, leaving a gap of 14 bases between them.

Material: PBMCs, obtained at surgery. Recombination connected TRBV4-3 to TRBJ2-7; the best D guess is TRBD2, with 6 bases matching. The clonotype originates from a male donor with early-stage non-small cell lung cancer. The CDR3 region reads CASSQDLWGGDEQYF. The sequenced DNA is TGCGCCAGCAGCCAAGACCTTTGGGGCGGGGACGAGCAGTACTTC.